Reported below is one T cell receptor beta chain. The data belong to a study of blood T cell repertoires in COVID-19. CDR3 length: 15 residues. CDR1 and CDR2 (germline): KGHSH, LQKENI. Trimming took 3 bases from V and 4 from J, leaving 15 bases between them. Only in-frame clones appear in the TCRdb table, and some are missing; sequencing was by immunoSEQ multiplex PCR. The sample consists of 95,000 to 150,000 clones, 85% of them appearing once. The TCR was taken from a woman of 80 years or more with acute or convalescent COVID-19. This chain connects TRBV18 to TRBJ1-2; D not certain. Sample: peripheral blood. Here the CDR3 DNA reads TGTGCCAGCTCACCGACCCGAGAAACGGGCTATGGCTACACCTTC. Translated, it gives CASSPTRETGYGYTF.